The rows below give T cell receptor beta chains drawn from one sample of a study of tumor and adjacent non-tumor tissue in lung cancer. TCRdb itself ran the multiplex PCR reads through MiXCR, one entry per CDR3 protein. The sample lists about 81,000 distinct CDR3 sequences; over 55% were seen once. Sequencing was carried out using lung tumor tissue. The receptors come from a woman between 40 and 55 years old with non-small cell lung cancer. The CDR3 runs from the conserved cysteine through the conserved F or W. D genes are given only for firm matches. The size field is filled for only some rows; it gives once, few, many or a size class.

15,NA,TRBV11-2,NA,TRBJ1-6,CASSLNRDFVGPLHF,TGTGCCAGCAGTCTAAATAGGGATTTCGTGGGCCCCCTCCACTTT
13,few,TRBV6-5,NA,TRBJ1-2,CTSSPVSDYGYTF,TGTACCAGCAGTCCCGTGAGTGATTATGGCTACACCTTC
15,many,TRBV7-9,NA,TRBJ1-6,CASSPTGAADSPLHF,TGTGCCAGCAGCCCTACAGGCGCAGCGGATTCACCCCTCCACTTT
16,NA,TRBV6-5,TRBD2,TRBJ2-3,CASTKTSGRITDTQYF,TGTGCCAGTACCAAGACTAGCGGGAGGATCACAGATACGCAATATTTT
15,many,TRBV20-1,NA,TRBJ2-2,CSAPRQGGNTGELFF,TGCAGTGCGCCCAGACAGGGAGGGAACACCGGGGAGCTGTTTTTT
16,NA,TRBV6-5,NA,TRBJ1-3,CASSYSRGPSGKTIYF,TGCGCCAGCAGTTACTCGCGCGGGCCCTCTGGAAAGACCATATATTTT
13,NA,TRBV28,NA,TRBJ1-2,CASNPQGNCGYTF,TGTGCCAGCAATCCCCAGGGGAACTGTGGTTACACCTTC
16,NA,TRBV7-6,TRBD1,TRBJ2-5,CASSSDRVESQETQYF,TGTGCCAGCAGCTCCGACAGGGTTGAATCACAAGAGACCCAGTACTTC
15,NA,TRBV20-1,NA,TRBJ2-7,CSARDWEVGGYEQYF,TGCAGTGCTAGAGATTGGGAAGTAGGGGGCTACGAGCAGTACTTC
16,NA,TRBV6-5,NA,TRBJ1-3,CASSYSLSPSGNTTYF,TGTGCCAGTAGTTACTCTCTGAGTCCCTCTGGAAACACCACATATTTT
16,few,TRBV30,TRBD2,TRBJ2-2,CAWTRGTSGVTGELFF,TGTGCCTGGACTAGGGGGACTAGCGGGGTCACCGGGGAGCTGTTTTTT
14,many,TRBV11-1,NA,TRBJ1-2,CASSHSGVGYGYTF,TGTGCCAGCAGTCATTCGGGAGTTGGCTATGGCTACACCTTC
14,NA,TRBV6-5,NA,TRBJ1-3,CAGSLGEGINTIYF,TGTGCCGGCAGCCTCGGGGAAGGGATAAACACCATATATTTT
12,once,TRBV4-2,NA,TRBJ1-1,CASSPIVWEAFF,TGTGCCAGCAGCCCGATAGTGTGGGAAGCTTTCTTT
14,NA,TRBV5-1,NA,TRBJ2-1,CASSPVTVMNGQFF,TGCGCCAGCAGCCCCGTGACTGTGATGAATGGGCAGTTCTTC
14,NA,TRBV29-1,TRBD2,TRBJ2-1,CSDTGTSRGNEQFF,TGCAGTGACACAGGGACTAGCCGGGGCAATGAGCAGTTCTTC
13,many,TRBV29-1,NA,TRBJ2-7,CSVEDPPSAEQYF,TGCAGCGTTGAAGATCCTCCTAGCGCCGAGCAGTACTTC
13,NA,TRBV7-6,NA,TRBJ2-7,CASSLGTFYEQYF,TGTGCCAGCAGCTTAGGGACATTCTACGAGCAGTACTTC
13,once,TRBV4-1,NA,TRBJ1-5,CISSQDVFQPQHF,TGCATCAGCAGCCAAGATGTGTTTCAGCCCCAGCATTTT
15,NA,TRBV6-6,NA,TRBJ1-1,CASNGQGGVNTEASF,TGTGCCAGCAACGGGCAGGGTGGAGTGAACACTGAAGCTTCCTTT